This T cell receptor (beta chain) comes out of a study of T cells in localized non-small cell lung cancer. Profiled with immunoSEQ multiplex PCR; TCRdb holds only in-frame clones, not every one. The sample lists about 41,000 clones; 65% to 90% were seen once. To note about this clone: Its target is unknown.

V was trimmed by 2 bases and J by 0 bases, leaving 7 bases between them. Germline lookup yields CDR1 SEHNR and CDR2 FQNEAQ (reference sequence). The CDR3 loop spans 14 amino acids. Study results and limitations: Owing to sequencing of a solitary tumor region, heterogeneity cannot be discounted. Appearances in adjacent lung were noted for a median approximately 50 of the top 100 tumor clones.

This chain joins TRBV7-9 and TRBJ1-1; D not resolved. This receptor was obtained from a man aged 35 to 69 with stage II lung adenocarcinoma. The sequencing here drew on PBMCs, taken before any cancer treatment. CDR3 DNA sequence: TGTGCCAGCAGCTTACAGCAGGTGAACACTGAAGCTTTCTTT. Translating it yields CASSLQQVNTEAFF. Combining the CDR3 with reference TRBV7-9 and TRBJ1-1 gives the whole variable domain DTGVSQNPRHKITKRGQNVTFRCDPISEHNRLYWYRQTLGQGPEFLTYFQNEAQLEKSRLLSDRFSAERPKGSFSTLEIQRTEQGDSAMYLCASSLQQVNTEAFFGQGTRLTVV.